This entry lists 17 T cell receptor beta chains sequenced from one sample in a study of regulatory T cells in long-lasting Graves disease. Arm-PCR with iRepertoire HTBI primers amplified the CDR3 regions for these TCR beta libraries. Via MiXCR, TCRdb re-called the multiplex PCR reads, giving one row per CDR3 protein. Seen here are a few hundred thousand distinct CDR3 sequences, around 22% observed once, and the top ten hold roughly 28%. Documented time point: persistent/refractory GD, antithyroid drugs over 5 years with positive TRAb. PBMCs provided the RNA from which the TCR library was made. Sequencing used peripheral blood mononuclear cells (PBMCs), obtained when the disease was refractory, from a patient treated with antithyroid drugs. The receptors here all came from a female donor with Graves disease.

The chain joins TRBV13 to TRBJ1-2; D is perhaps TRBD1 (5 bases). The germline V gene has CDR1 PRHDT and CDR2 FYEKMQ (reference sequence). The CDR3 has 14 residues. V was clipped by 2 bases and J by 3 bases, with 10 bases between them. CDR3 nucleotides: TGTGCCAGCAGCTTACAGGGTCCTGACTATGGCTACACCTTC. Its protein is CASSLQGPDYGYTF.

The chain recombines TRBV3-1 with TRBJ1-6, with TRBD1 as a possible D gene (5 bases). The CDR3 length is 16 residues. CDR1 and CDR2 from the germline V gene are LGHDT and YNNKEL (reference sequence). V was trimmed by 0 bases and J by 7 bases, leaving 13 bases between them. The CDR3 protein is CASSQDMAGMNSPLHF. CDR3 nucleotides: TGTGCCAGCAGCCAAGATATGGCAGGGATGAATTCACCCCTCCACTTT.

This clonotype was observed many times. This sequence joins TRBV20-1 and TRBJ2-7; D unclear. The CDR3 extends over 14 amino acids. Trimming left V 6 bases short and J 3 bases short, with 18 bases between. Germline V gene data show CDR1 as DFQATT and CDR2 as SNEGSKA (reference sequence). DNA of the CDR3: TGCAGTGCCACACCGGGCGCAGACAACTACGAGCAGTACTTC. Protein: CSATPGADNYEQYF.

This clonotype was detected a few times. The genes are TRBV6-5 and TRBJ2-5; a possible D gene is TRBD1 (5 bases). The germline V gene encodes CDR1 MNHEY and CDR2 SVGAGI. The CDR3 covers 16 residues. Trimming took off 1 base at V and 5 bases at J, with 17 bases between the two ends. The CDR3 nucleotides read TGTGCCAGCAGTTACTTGCTTCTAGGGGCGTCCGAGACCCAGTACTTC. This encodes CASSYLLLGASETQYF.

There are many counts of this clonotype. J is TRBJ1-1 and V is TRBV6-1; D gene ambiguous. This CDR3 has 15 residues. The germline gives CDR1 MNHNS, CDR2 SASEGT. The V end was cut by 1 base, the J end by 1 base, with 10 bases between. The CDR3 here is CASSEVWLSNTEAFF. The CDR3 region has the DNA TGTGCCAGCAGTGAAGTTTGGCTTTCGAACACTGAAGCTTTCTTT.

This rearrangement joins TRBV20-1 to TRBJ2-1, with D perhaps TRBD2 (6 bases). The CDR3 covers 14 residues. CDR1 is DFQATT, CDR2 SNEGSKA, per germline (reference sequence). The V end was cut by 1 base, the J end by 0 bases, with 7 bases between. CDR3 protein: CSARGGDSYNEQFF. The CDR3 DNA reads TGCAGTGCTAGAGGGGGGGACTCCTACAATGAGCAGTTCTTC.

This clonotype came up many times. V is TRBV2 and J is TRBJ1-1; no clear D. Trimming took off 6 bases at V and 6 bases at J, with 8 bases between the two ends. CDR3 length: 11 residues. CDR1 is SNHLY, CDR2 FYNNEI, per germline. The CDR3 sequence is CASRDRAEAFF. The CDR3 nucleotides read TGTGCCAGCAGGGATCGGGCTGAAGCTTTCTTT.

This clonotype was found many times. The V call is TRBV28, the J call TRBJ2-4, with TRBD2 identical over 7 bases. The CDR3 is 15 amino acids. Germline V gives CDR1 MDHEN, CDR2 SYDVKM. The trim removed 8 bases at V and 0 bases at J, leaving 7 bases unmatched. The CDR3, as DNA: TGTGCCAGCTCTACGGGAGGACTAGCCAAAAACATTCAGTACTTC. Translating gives CASSTGGLAKNIQYF.

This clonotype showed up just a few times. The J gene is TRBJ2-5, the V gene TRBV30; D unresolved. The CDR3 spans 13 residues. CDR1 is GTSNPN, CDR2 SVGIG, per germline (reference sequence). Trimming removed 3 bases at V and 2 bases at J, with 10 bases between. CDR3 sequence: CAWSLMTQETQYF. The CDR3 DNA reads TGTGCCTGGAGCCTCATGACACAAGAGACCCAGTACTTC.

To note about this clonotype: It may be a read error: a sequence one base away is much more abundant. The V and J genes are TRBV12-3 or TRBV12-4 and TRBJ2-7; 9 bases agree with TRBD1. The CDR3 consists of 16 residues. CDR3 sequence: CANSFLSGTGTSEQYF. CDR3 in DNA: TGTGCCAACAGTTTTCTTAGTGGGACAGGGACCAGCGAGCAGTACTTC.

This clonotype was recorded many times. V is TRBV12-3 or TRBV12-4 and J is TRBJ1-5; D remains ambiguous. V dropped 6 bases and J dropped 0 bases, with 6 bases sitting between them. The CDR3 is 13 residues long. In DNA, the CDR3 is TGTGCCAGCAGCAAAAATAGCAATCAGCCCCAGCATTTT. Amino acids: CASSKNSNQPQHF.

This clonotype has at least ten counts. The CDR3 reads CASTTHRGLSEQYF. The CDR3 DNA follows: TGTGCCAGTACCACCCACAGGGGGCTCAGCGAGCAGTACTTC. The chain recombines TRBV7-9 with TRBJ2-7; 9 bases agree with TRBD1. The germline gives CDR1 SEHNR, CDR2 FQNEAQ (reference sequence). V was pared by 9 bases and J by 6 bases, with 12 bases of the junction left unmatched. The CDR3 has 14 residues.

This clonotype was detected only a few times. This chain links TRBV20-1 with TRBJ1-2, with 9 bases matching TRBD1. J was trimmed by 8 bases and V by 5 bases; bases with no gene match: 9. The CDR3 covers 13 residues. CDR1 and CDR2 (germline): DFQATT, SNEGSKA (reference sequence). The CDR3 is CSALKQGAGGYTF. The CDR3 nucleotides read TGCAGTGCTCTTAAACAGGGGGCAGGGGGCTACACCTTC.

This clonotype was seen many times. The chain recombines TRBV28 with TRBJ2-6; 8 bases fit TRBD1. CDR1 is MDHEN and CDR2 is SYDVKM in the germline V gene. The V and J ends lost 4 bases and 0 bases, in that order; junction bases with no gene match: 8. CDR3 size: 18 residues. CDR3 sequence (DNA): TGTGCCAGCAGTTACACGACAGGGGTGGGCTCTGGGGCCAACGTCCTGACTTTC. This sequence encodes CASSYTTGVGSGANVLTF.

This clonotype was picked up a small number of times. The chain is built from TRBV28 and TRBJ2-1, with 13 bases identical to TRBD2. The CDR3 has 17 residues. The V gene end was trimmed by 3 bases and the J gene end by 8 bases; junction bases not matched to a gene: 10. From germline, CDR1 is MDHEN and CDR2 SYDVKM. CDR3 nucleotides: TGTGCCAGCAGTTTCTCCCCGGGACTAGCGGGAATGGATGAGCAGTTCTTC. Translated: CASSFSPGLAGMDEQFF.

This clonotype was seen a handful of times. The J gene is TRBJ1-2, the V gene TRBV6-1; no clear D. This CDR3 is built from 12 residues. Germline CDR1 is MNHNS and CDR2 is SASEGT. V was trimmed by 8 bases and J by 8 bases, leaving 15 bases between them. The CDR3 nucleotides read TGTGCCAGCCTCGCAACGACGTCGGGCTACACCTTC. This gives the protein CASLATTSGYTF.

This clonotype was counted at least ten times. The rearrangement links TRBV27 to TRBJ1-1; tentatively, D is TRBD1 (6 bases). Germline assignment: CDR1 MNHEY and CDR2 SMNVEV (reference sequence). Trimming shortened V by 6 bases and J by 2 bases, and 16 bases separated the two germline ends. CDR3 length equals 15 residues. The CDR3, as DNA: TGTGCCAGCAGACGACAAAGGGGGAGAAACACTGAAGCTTTCTTT. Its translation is CASRRQRGRNTEAFF.